Listed here is a single T cell receptor beta chain. The CDR3 is made up of 15 amino acids. Trimming pared 2 bases from V and 1 base from J, leaving 9 bases between. Germline V CDR1 and CDR2: SGHTA, FQGNSA. Authors' processing steps: Reference gene primer amplification in the assay estimated nucleated cell counts. Libraries were prepared by immunoSEQ multiplex PCR; TCRdb keeps only in-frame clonotypes and omits some of them. That table gives V, J and clone size, and the DNA gave D and trimming. Here the sample spans roughly 250,000 clones, 81% being singletons. These data are taken from a study of blood T cell repertoires in COVID-19. Study background: Material from acute and convalescent COVID-19 was sourced from the United States, Italy and Spain. The analysed material was cDNA or gDNA that came from T cells, B-cell-depleted T cells, or PBMCs.

Input material: peripheral blood. This TCR was sampled from a woman in her sixties or seventies with active or convalescent COVID-19. The chain recombines TRBV7-2 with TRBJ1-5; D is perhaps TRBD1 (5 bases). CDR3 protein: CASSLQGGSNQPQHF. The CDR3 DNA is TGTGCCAGCAGCTTACAGGGTGGGAGCAATCAGCCCCAGCATTTT.